This TCR beta chain was identified in a study of blood T cells in healthy people across ages. PBMCs were isolated at a quantity of at least 6 million per sample. Per germline, CDR1 ENHRY and CDR2 SYGVKD. This CDR3 comprises 13 residues. V was pared by 2 bases and J by 10 bases, with 5 bases of the junction left unmatched. The use of a sample-barcoded 5' primer and a J-beta primer mix characterized a second PCR of 7 to 11 cycles. TCRdb reprocessed the 5' RACE reads via MiXCR and lists one record per CDR3 protein. This sample has more than 450,000 distinct CDR3 sequences, with over 25% found just once. This sample also belongs to another study, concerning T cells of mothers and their children. According to that study: Once extracted, all RNA went into cDNA synthesis at approximately 1.6 ug per 15 ul. Mother-child pairs who were related displayed a slightly higher overlap than unrelated pairs, a difference that was non-significant. The search for persistent microchimeric T cell clones detected none.

The chain employs TRBV10-3 and TRBJ1-2, with TRBD1 matching over 9 bases. This receptor was obtained from a boy aged 2 to 9 in good health. Sequencing input: blood. CDR3 bases: TGTGCCATCAGTGAGCTCGGGGACAGGGCCTACACCTTC. Residues: CAISELGDRAYTF.